This entry lists 14 T cell receptor beta chains sequenced from one sample in a study of breast tumors, draining lymph nodes, adjacent tissues (dated by TCRdb to 2016 to 2018). Libraries came from multiplex PCR. The instrument given in TCRdb is Illumina HiSeq 2000. The public reads were reprocessed in TCRdb via fastp at Q25 and MiXCR, keeping in-frame beta chains. Every CDR3 protein is listed once, alongside the most common genes and DNA of its rows. A total of fewer than 200,000 distinct CDR3 sequences appear in this sample, around 35% of them only once. The ten largest clones capture around 3.5% of the sample. Lymph node samples were obtained from the axillary draining lymph nodes of breast cancer patients. Sequencing was done on a sample of axillary lymph node tissue. These receptors all stem from a female donor with breast cancer. Some clones in this sample may be carry-over from other donors' samples.

The chain recombines TRBV20-1 with TRBJ2-3; D uncertain. Germline loops: CDR1 DFQATT, CDR2 SNEGSKA (reference sequence). The V end was cut by 5 bases, the J end by 3 bases, with 12 bases between. The CDR3 runs to 13 residues. The DNA for the CDR3 is TGCAGTGCTGGCCTCAAAGGGACAGATACGCAGTATTTT. Translation: CSAGLKGTDTQYF.

The chain has TRBV19 and TRBJ2-3; tentatively, D is TRBD2 (6 bases). Germline-derived CDR1 and CDR2 are LNHDA and SQIVND (reference sequence). The CDR3 loop spans 14 amino acids. V lost 4 bases and J 6 bases, leaving 14 bases between the germline ends. CDR3 in amino acids: CASSTRGNRDTQYF. The DNA for the CDR3 is TGTGCCAGTAGTACTCGCGGGAACAGGGATACGCAGTATTTT. Together with reference TRBV19 and TRBJ2-3, the CDR3 gives the full variable domain: DGGITQSPKYLFRKEGQNVTLSCEQNLNHDAMYWYRQDPGQGLRLIYYSQIVNDFQKGDIAEGYSVSREKKESFPLTVTSAQKNPTAFYLCASSTRGNRDTQYFGPGTRLTVL.

This chain uses TRBV19 with TRBJ2-3; 9 bases fit TRBD1. Germline V gene data show CDR1 as LNHDA and CDR2 as SQIVND (reference sequence). This CDR3 comprises 15 residues. V dropped 5 bases and J dropped 5; count of bases not matched to a gene: 8. The CDR3 region has the DNA TGTGCCAGTAGTTCCTGGACAGGGGCGGAAGATACGCAGTATTTT. Its protein is CASSSWTGAEDTQYF.

V gene TRBV29-1 combines with J gene TRBJ2-5; weak D call: TRBD1 (5 bases). This CDR3 spans 13 amino acids. V was clipped by 5 bases and J by 1 base, with 11 bases between them. CDR1 SQVTM and CDR2 ANQGSEA come from the germline V gene. The CDR3 nucleotides read TGCAGCGTTTGGGGCAGTACCCAAGAGACCCAGTACTTC. Residues: CSVWGSTQETQYF.

The chain recombines TRBV10-3 with TRBJ1-2; 10 nucleotides align to TRBD1. V lost 6 bases and J lost 4; bases outside the gene matches: 2. CDR3 length: 13 residues. CDR1 is ENHRY and CDR2 is SYGVKD in the germline V gene. CDR3 loop: CAIRTGGPYGYTF. CDR3 sequence (DNA): TGTGCCATCAGGACAGGGGGCCCCTATGGCTACACCTTC.

This clonotype appeared a few times. The V call is TRBV6-2 or TRBV6-3, the J call TRBJ2-7, with 11 bases matching TRBD1. The CDR3 is 16 residues long. V lost 4 bases and J lost 1; bases outside the gene matches: 6. Germline V gives CDR1 MNHEY, CDR2 SVGEGT. CDR3 sequence (DNA): TGTGCCAGCAGTTCACATGGACAGGGGGCATCCTACGAGCAGTACTTC. Translating gives CASSSHGQGASYEQYF.

As for this clonotype: A much larger clone lies a single base off, so this may be a read error. Because it lacks the conserved phenylalanine or tryptophan at the end, this CDR3 is likely a read error. The genes are TRBV28 and TRBJ1-4, with D possibly TRBD1 on 6 matching bases. V was shortened by 6 bases and J by 5 bases, with 16 bases between the two germline ends. This CDR3 spans 15 amino acids. From germline, CDR1 is MDHEN and CDR2 SYDVKM. The CDR3 loop reads CASSPLEQGNEKLFL. The CDR3, as DNA: TGTGCCAGCAGCCCCTTGGAACAGGGAAATGAAAAACTGTTTCTT.

At least ten counts were recorded for this clonotype. The rearrangement uses TRBV20-1 and TRBJ1-3, with a weak D call TRBD1 (5 bases). With 5 bases removed from V and 7 bases from J, the gap between germline ends came to 15 bases. Per the germline V gene, CDR1 is DFQATT and CDR2 is SNEGSKA (reference sequence). There are 13 residues in the CDR3. The CDR3 reads CSAGNSWGNTIYF. CDR3 in DNA: TGCAGTGCTGGGAACAGTTGGGGGAACACCATATATTTT.

The gene calls are TRBV7-3 and TRBJ2-1; TRBD2 matches at 11 bases. The CDR3 contains 17 residues. Losses at the gene ends were 6 bases for V and 6 bases for J; bases not matched to a gene: 13. Germline values: CDR1 SGHTA, CDR2 FQGTGA. The CDR3 region is CASSPGLADLPGNEQFF. The CDR3 DNA follows: TGTGCCAGCAGTCCGGGACTAGCGGACCTCCCTGGCAATGAGCAGTTCTTC.

The sample holds many counts of this clonotype. This sequence joins TRBV3-1 and TRBJ2-1; the D gene is possibly TRBD2 (6 bases). The CDR3 contains 12 residues. Germline CDR1 LGHDT, CDR2 YNNKEL (reference sequence). V was shortened by 2 bases and J by 8 bases, with 7 bases between the two germline ends. CDR3: CASSQPGDEQFF. The CDR3 bases are TGTGCCAGCAGCCAACCGGGGGATGAGCAGTTCTTC.

Ten or more counts support this clonotype. This chain links TRBV7-9 with TRBJ1-2; D gene unclear. This CDR3 comprises 12 residues. Germline values: CDR1 SEHNR, CDR2 FQNEAQ (reference sequence). With 3 bases removed from V and 4 bases from J, the gap between germline ends came to 6 bases. This CDR3 reads CASSLGIYGYTF. DNA of the CDR3: TGTGCCAGCAGCTTGGGCATCTATGGCTACACCTTC.

Concerning this clonotype: The junction differs from germline at one of its ends, possibly a read error. This chain's CDR3 is CASSDRSYGQYF. CDR3 coding DNA: TGTGCCAGCAGTGATCGAAGCTACGGGCAGTACTTC. This chain uses TRBV6-2 or TRBV6-3 with TRBJ2-7; no firm D call. This CDR3 region has 12 residues. Germline values: CDR1 MNHEY, CDR2 SVGEGT.

This clonotype was seen more than once but under ten times. The CDR3 end shows no conserved phenylalanine or tryptophan, and so a read error is likely. The limits of the CDR3 on the DNA are not certain, so only TCRdb's listed CDR3 is given. CDR3: CASSTRLSGANVPTS. The rearrangement uses TRBV9 and TRBJ2-6; the table's D call, TRBD1, has no DNA check behind it. Germline CDR1 and CDR2: SGDLS and YYNGEE. Ends included, the CDR3 has 15 residues.

V gene TRBV5-4 combines with J gene TRBJ1-6, with D perhaps TRBD1 (5 bases). CDR3 length equals 13 residues. Germline V gives CDR1 SGHNT, CDR2 YYREEE (reference sequence). V was pared by 0 bases and J by 18 bases, with 16 bases between. This chain's CDR3 is CASSLGGIMLDHF. Here the CDR3 DNA reads TGTGCCAGCAGCTTGGGGGGGATTATGTTGGACCACTTT.